This record covers a single TCR beta chain. This sample stems from a study of technical replicates of blood from four donors. The CDR3 is 14 residues long. The J segment lost 2 bases and the V segment lost 4 bases, leaving 5 bases of the junction unmatched. Germline loops: CDR1 SQVTM, CDR2 ANQGSEA. Sequencing was performed with immunoSEQ multiplex PCR; in TCRdb, only in-frame clones are kept and a portion is missing. The profile shows 80,000 to 95,000 clones, about 91% of them singletons. Sequencing was carried out using T cells isolated from PBMCs. The TCR comes from a human donor in good health. The rearrangement joins TRBV29-1 to TRBJ2-7, with 10 bases that match TRBD2. The CDR3 loop reads CSVVGLAVTYEQYF. CDR3 DNA sequence: TGCAGCGTTGTTGGACTAGCGGTTACCTACGAGCAGTACTTC.